Detailed here is one TCR beta chain. Which antigen it targets is not known. Base qualities are not at hand, and no much larger clone is one base apart. V is shortened by 8 bases, J by 7 bases, and the region joining them spans 11 bases. The germline V gene provides CDR1 MNHEY and CDR2 SVGAGI. From the cysteine through the phenylalanine, the CDR3 covers 11 amino acids. The retained sequence is limited to the CDR3, 33 bases, with the frame set at the first base. Systemically healthy Caucasian individuals from Russia, some 36 in total and aged about 6 to 95 years, were included as donors. Around 9.8 milliliters of peripheral blood were collected from each donor into EDTA-treated Vacutainer tubes. Ficoll-Paque density-gradient centrifugation was used to isolate PBMCs, with at least 6.5 million obtained per sample. Total RNA was extracted from PBMCs with Trizol reagent, with at least 6 micrograms obtained per sample. The percentages of naive CD45RAhigh/CD27high T cells were determined by flow cytometry on a PBMC aliquot from every donor.

Libraries were constructed by 5' RACE. The sequencing machine was an Illumina HiSeq 2500. A second PCR of 7 to 11 cycles was performed with a sample-barcoded 5' primer and a J-beta primer mix. Each TCR beta cDNA molecule received a unique molecular identifier from a template-switch 5' adaptor carrying 12 random nucleotides. Each sample yielded at least 2.5 million CDR3-containing paired-end reads. First-strand cDNA synthesis was performed from all RNA using the Mint cDNA synthesis kit, with priming by a TRBC-specific oligonucleotide. All cDNA was treated with uracil-DNA glycosylase and then went through a first 18-cycle PCR with the universal primers M1SS and BC2_uni_R. In the original analysis: For normalization, 1 million high-quality reads were randomly selected from each sample, with every read carrying a distinct molecular identifier. Instead of being binned into consensus sequences, reads with shared molecular identifiers were discarded. MiTCR, set to a Q25 quality threshold and the strictest error-elimination algorithm, was used for CDR3 identification, clonotype clustering and error correction. A nonparametric unseen species model with Euler transformation was used to estimate lower-bound total TCR beta diversity. In-frame beta chains were kept once TCRdb had trimmed the public reads at Q25 with fastp and called clones with MiXCR. Rows with one shared CDR3 protein collapse into an entry with the most common genes and DNA. The V and J calls were determined by TCRdb, not by the authors. For this sample there are approximately 1.5 million distinct CDR3 sequences; roughly two fifths appear just once. The ten largest account for approximately 4.1% of the sample.

This sample was included in a study of blood T cells in healthy people across ages (dated by TCRdb to between 2014 and 2017). Background for the entire study: In model experiments, roughly one uniquely barcoded TCR beta cDNA molecule per two T cells was captured by template switching. Using deep sequencing normalized with unique cDNA molecular identifiers, the study measured how TCR beta repertoire diversity changes with age. The donors were divided into four age groups: young (average around 16 years), middle-aged (approximately 39), aged (approximately 62) and long-lived (82). To avoid experimental bias, donors of different ages were distributed randomly across sequencing lanes. For two donors (one aged 18 to 29 and one aged 80 or older), the study analyzed two additional independent replicas of 1 million unique cDNA reads from the same blood draw.

The study at large found these results: Since profiling was done on bulk unsorted PBMCs, naive and antigen-experienced compartments could not be conclusively compared. The percentage of naive T cells measured by flow cytometry correlated strongly with observed TCR beta diversity. Because the CMV infection status of the donors was unknown, age-related changes in expanded clonotypes may potentially have been confounded. Estimates of total diversity based on one million sequenced T cells were considered lower bounds and underestimates. The long-lived group showed more naive CD4+ T cells, fewer expanded clones and increased TCR diversity than the aged group, suggesting age selection. Observed TCR beta diversity per million T cells fell roughly linearly with age, and a significant reduction was already apparent by age around 40.

Sequences were obtained from blood. This sequence originates from a woman aged 18 to 35 in good health. The V gene is TRBV6-5 and the J gene is TRBJ1-1, with no confidently assigned D gene. The CDR3 region reads CASWAAGEAFF. The sequenced DNA is TGTGCCAGCTGGGCGGCAGGTGAAGCTTTCTTT.